This TCR beta chain was captured by sequencing in a study of blood T cell repertoires in COVID-19. The wider study: The United States, Italy and Spain supplied acute and convalescent COVID-19 samples.

Patients in Seattle were enrolled during active infection, then followed longitudinally. In the study's own analysis: By means of reference gene primer amplification, nucleated cell counts were estimated. Libraries were prepared by immunoSEQ multiplex PCR; TCRdb keeps only in-frame clonotypes and omits some of them. D and trimming come from the DNA, and the V and J calls and clone size come from that table. Of roughly 340,000 clones listed, 88% are singletons. The CDR3 runs 16 residues. Germline CDR1 is KGHDR and CDR2 is SFDVKD. V gave up 1 base and J gave up 4 bases, with 13 bases separating them. Sequenced: peripheral blood. This chain uses TRBV24-1 with TRBJ2-1, with D possibly TRBD1 on 6 matching bases. This clonotype was sampled from a woman between 65 and 79 years old with COVID-19, enrolled during active disease. The DNA for the CDR3 is TGTGCCACCAGTGATTTAGGGGGAGCTAAGTACAATGAGCAGTTCTTC. Protein: CATSDLGGAKYNEQFF.